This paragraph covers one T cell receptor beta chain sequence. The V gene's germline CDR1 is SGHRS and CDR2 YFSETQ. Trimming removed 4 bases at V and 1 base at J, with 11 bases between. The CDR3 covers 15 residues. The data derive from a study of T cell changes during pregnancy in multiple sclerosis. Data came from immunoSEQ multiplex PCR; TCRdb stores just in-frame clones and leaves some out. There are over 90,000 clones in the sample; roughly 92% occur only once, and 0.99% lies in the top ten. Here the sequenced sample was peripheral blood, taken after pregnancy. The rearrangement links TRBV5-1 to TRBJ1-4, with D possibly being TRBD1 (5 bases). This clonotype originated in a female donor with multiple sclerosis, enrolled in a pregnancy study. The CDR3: CASSPLGGTNEKLFF. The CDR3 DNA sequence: TGCGCCAGCAGCCCCCTCGGGGGAACTAATGAAAAACTGTTTTTT.